One and the same sample provided the 8 T cell receptor beta chains below, sequenced in a study of identical twins. MiXCR, run by TCRdb on the 5' RACE reads, gives a single entry per CDR3 protein. The data show 1.5 million to 2 million distinct CDR3 sequences, under 35% seen once. Sequenced sample: cord blood. The receptors come from a newborn girl in good health.

The sample holds a few counts of this clonotype. The J gene is TRBJ2-7, the V gene TRBV27; D possibly corresponds to TRBD1 (6 bases). CDR1 is MNHEY and CDR2 is SMNVEV in the germline V gene (reference sequence). The CDR3 length is 14 residues. Trimming pared 2 bases from V and 3 bases from J, leaving 11 bases between. Written as DNA, the CDR3 is TGTGCCAGCAGTTTAGAGGGGGATGACTACGAGCAGTACTTC. Its protein product is CASSLEGDDYEQYF.

The chain uses TRBV2 and TRBJ2-2; either TRBD1 or TRBD2 may supply D (6 bases each). Germline V gene data show CDR1 as SNHLY and CDR2 as FYNNEI. V dropped 6 bases and J dropped 6 bases, with 14 bases sitting between them. CDR3 length equals 14 residues. For the CDR3, the DNA is TGTGCCAGCAGGAACGGGGGCGCCCCCGGGGAGCTGTTTTTT. Its translation: CASRNGGAPGELFF.

Only a few counts were recorded for this clonotype. V is TRBV3-1 and J is TRBJ2-3; 12 positions match TRBD2. Germline loops: CDR1 LGHDT, CDR2 YNNKEL (reference sequence). The CDR3 is 17 residues long. After removal of 3 bases from V and 0 bases from J, the junction contained 4 bases not matched to a gene. In DNA form, the CDR3 reads TGTGCCAGCAGCCAGAGGACTAGCGGGGCTAGCACAGATACGCAGTATTTT. Translated, it gives CASSQRTSGASTDTQYF.

This clonotype was recorded a few times. The chain employs TRBV6-6 and TRBJ2-5; TRBD1 matches at 8 bases. The CDR3 totals 16 residues. The germline V gene has CDR1 MNHNY and CDR2 SVGAGI (reference sequence). Trimming at V came to 2 bases and at J to 6 bases, leaving 11 bases not matched to a gene. This CDR3 is CASSYLDRGSEKTQYF. CDR3 coding DNA: TGTGCCAGCAGTTACCTAGACAGGGGCAGCGAGAAGACCCAGTACTTC.

This chain uses TRBV7-9 with TRBJ2-3; 10 nucleotides agree with TRBD1. This CDR3 is built from 18 residues. V was clipped by 1 base and J by 2 bases; unmatched bases: 9. In germline, CDR1 is SEHNR, CDR2 FQNEAQ (reference sequence). The CDR3 DNA follows: TGTGCCAGCAGCTTAGGTGGACAGGGGGGGCCGATCACAGATACGCAGTATTTT. This gives the protein CASSLGGQGGPITDTQYF.

This clonotype was found a few times. The chain uses TRBV7-2 and TRBJ1-1; D is ambiguous. Looked up from germline, CDR1 is SGHTA and CDR2 is FQGNSA. Trimming cost V 1 base and J 11 bases, with 14 bases left between them. The CDR3 has 13 amino acids. CDR3 nucleotide sequence: TGTGCCAGCAGCTTAGATCATTATAAGGAGGCTTTCTTT. This translates into CASSLDHYKEAFF.

With respect to this clonotype: One end of the junction fails to match germline, which may point to a read error. The chain couples TRBV12-3 or TRBV12-4 to TRBJ2-7; possibly TRBD1 for D (8 bases). The CDR3 loop spans 17 amino acids. CDR3 nucleotide sequence: TGTGCCAACAGTCCCGCCCGGGGGGACAGGAACTCCTACGAGCAGTACTTC. Its protein product is CANSPARGDRNSYEQYF.

The chain uses TRBV30 and TRBJ2-1; D is unclear. This CDR3 comprises 12 residues. The germline gives CDR1 GTSNPN, CDR2 SVGIG (reference sequence). The V and J ends lost 3 bases and 9 bases respectively, with 12 bases between them. The CDR3 loop reads CAWSPRVAEQFF. Written as DNA, the CDR3 is TGTGCCTGGAGCCCACGGGTGGCTGAGCAGTTCTTC.